One and the same sample provided the 2 T cell receptor beta chains below, sequenced in a study of cytomegalovirus exposure and HLA in healthy donors. TCRdb keeps only in-frame clones here, not all; method: immunoSEQ multiplex PCR. The data show 200,000 to 250,000 clones, 80% to 85% seen once. Input material: PBMCs. The receptors were gathered from a woman in her 30s in good health and CMV-seropositive.

The rearrangement joins TRBV9 to TRBJ1-1; TRBD1 agrees at 8 bases. Trimming cost V 2 bases and J 0 bases; bases outside gene matches: 15. This CDR3 is 19 amino acids long. CDR1 is SGDLS, CDR2 YYNGEE, per germline. CDR3: CASSVTGVFPDRLNTEAFF. The CDR3, as DNA: TGTGCCAGCAGCGTGACAGGGGTTTTCCCTGATCGGTTGAACACTGAAGCTTTCTTT.

CDR3 sequence: CASSPKTPSGNLYEQYF. In nucleotides, the CDR3 is TGTGCCAGCAGTCCAAAGACCCCCAGCGGGAACCTCTACGAGCAGTACTTC. The chain employs TRBV27 and TRBJ2-7, with 7 nucleotides matching TRBD2. V dropped 5 bases and J dropped 3; count of bases not matched to a gene: 16. CDR3 size: 17 residues. CDR1 and CDR2 (germline): MNHEY, SMNVEV (reference sequence).